A single TCR beta chain is shown here with its context. The data are from a study of identical twins. TCRdb ran MiXCR on the 5' RACE reads and lists one entry per CDR3 protein. The sample carries roughly 700,000 distinct CDR3 sequences, roughly 8% recorded once. V lost 6 bases and J lost 11, with 19 bases in between. Germline loops: CDR1 GTSNPN, CDR2 SVGIG (reference sequence). The CDR3 contains 13 residues. These sequences were also reported in another study, on yellow fever vaccine responses in identical twins.

V gene TRBV30 combines with J gene TRBJ1-4; no reliable D call. The sample was PBMCs. This TCR was sampled from a woman aged 18-29 years in good health. The DNA for the CDR3 is TGTGCCTGCCCGAGGGTAAATCCTTGGAAACTGTTTTTT. It codes for CACPRVNPWKLFF.